Below are 14 T cell receptor beta chains sequenced from a single sample in a study of shared clonotypes between healthy human individuals. Clones were sequenced by immunoSEQ multiplex PCR, and TCRdb holds only the in-frame ones, with some missing. Of 1.5 million to 1.9 million clones in the sample, around 98% were seen once. The specimen was naive CD4+ T cells sorted from blood. The subset: CD45RA+ positively selected. The source of these receptors is a man aged 25 to 40 in good health.

The chain is built from TRBV5-1 and TRBJ1-1; D uncertain. Per the germline V gene, CDR1 is SGHRS and CDR2 is YFSETQ. The germline V and J ends were trimmed by 0 bases and 4 bases, with 10 bases remaining between them. The CDR3 contains 14 residues. The CDR3 is CASSLEGLSTEAFF. The CDR3, as DNA: TGCGCCAGCAGCTTGGAGGGTCTGAGCACTGAAGCTTTCTTT.

CDR3 DNA sequence: TGTGCCAGCGGCCAACTAGCGGGAGGGAAGGAGACCCAGTACTTC. Amino acid sequence: CASGQLAGGKETQYF. The chain combines TRBV6-1 with TRBJ2-5, with 13 bases matching TRBD2. The CDR3 contains 15 residues. In germline, CDR1 is MNHNS, CDR2 SASEGT. J was trimmed by 5 bases and V by 8 bases; bases with no gene match: 8.

Points on this clone: A read error may account for a junction end that differs from germline. The J gene is TRBJ1-2, the V gene TRBV29-1; D perhaps matches TRBD1 (5 bases). There are 13 residues in the CDR3. Per the germline V gene, CDR1 is SQVTM and CDR2 is ANQGSEA. CDR3 loop: CSVESFGTVDPNF. The CDR3 DNA follows: TGCAGCGTTGAATCTTTCGGGACGGTTGATCCTAATTTC. Complete variable domain (other parts from reference TRBV29-1 and TRBJ1-2): SAVISQKPSRDICQRGTSLTIQCQVDSQVTMMFWYRQQPGQSLTLIATANQGSEATYESGFVIDKFPISRPNLTFSTLTVSNMSPEDSSIYLCSVESFGTVDPNFGSGTRLTVV.

CDR3 bases: TGTGCCAGCTCAGGGCTCCACGAGCAGTACTTC. Protein product: CASSGLHEQYF. This sequence joins TRBV18 and TRBJ2-5; the D is unclear. The J call may be incorrect, as the DNA end agrees better with TRBJ2-7. The CDR3 runs 11 residues. CDR1 and CDR2 from the germline V gene are KGHSH and LQKENI.

The chain employs TRBV19 and TRBJ2-1; 8 nucleotides agree with TRBD1. V trimming: 7 bases; J trimming: 3 bases; junction bases outside the gene matches: 8. The germline V gene encodes CDR1 LNHDA and CDR2 SQIVND (reference sequence). This CDR3 comprises 15 residues. The DNA of the CDR3 is TGTGCCAGTAATCCTGGGACAGGTGTCTACAATGAGCAGTTCTTC. It codes for CASNPGTGVYNEQFF.

This sequence joins TRBV19 and TRBJ2-2; D not certain. V lost 7 bases and J 4 bases, leaving 13 bases between the germline ends. The germline V gene has CDR1 LNHDA and CDR2 SQIVND (reference sequence). The CDR3 length is 14 residues. CDR3: CASTPTTITGELFF. The CDR3 DNA sequence: TGTGCCAGTACCCCCACCACGATCACCGGGGAGCTGTTTTTT.

V and J are TRBV28 and TRBJ2-6; possibly TRBD1 or TRBD2 for D (5 bases each). Germline V gene data show CDR1 as MDHEN and CDR2 as SYDVKM. V lost 7 bases and J 0 bases, leaving 22 bases between the germline ends. This CDR3 is built from 19 residues. Here the CDR3 DNA reads TGTGCCAGCACATCCAGACCGGGACGGAGGAGCTCTGGGGCCAACGTCCTGACTTTC. Protein product: CASTSRPGRRSSGANVLTF.

The chain combines TRBV11-2 with TRBJ1-3; maybe TRBD1 (5 bases). The CDR3 has 14 amino acids. Trimming pared 3 bases from V and 6 bases from J, leaving 12 bases between. Germline loops: CDR1 SGHAT, CDR2 FQNNGV. The CDR3 DNA reads as TGTGCCAGCAGCTTGGGGTATGGGGCAAACACCATATATTTT. It specifies CASSLGYGANTIYF.

J is TRBJ2-7 and V is TRBV28; 10 bases map to TRBD2. J lost 5 bases, V lost 3 bases, and 1 base had no gene match. The CDR3 spans 13 residues. Germline V gives CDR1 MDHEN, CDR2 SYDVKM. CDR3 in amino acids: CASSFSGRNEQYF. CDR3 DNA sequence: TGTGCCAGCAGTTTTAGCGGGAGGAACGAGCAGTACTTC.

The CDR3: CASSLWGRVGQTQYF. CDR3 sequence (DNA): TGTGCCAGCAGTTTATGGGGCAGGGTCGGACAGACCCAGTACTTC. The rearrangement links TRBV28 to TRBJ2-5; D is possibly TRBD1 (5 bases). This CDR3 is built from 15 residues. The V and J ends lost 0 bases and 6 bases respectively, with 14 bases between them. Germline assignment: CDR1 MDHEN and CDR2 SYDVKM.

V and J are TRBV6-5 and TRBJ1-5, with no clear D. Germline assignment: CDR1 MNHEY and CDR2 SVGAGI. CDR3 size: 13 residues. Trimming cost V 4 bases and J 8 bases, with 12 bases left between them. In nucleotides, the CDR3 is TGTGCCAGCAGTTCGGTAAACGAGGAGCCCCAGCATTTT. Translated: CASSSVNEEPQHF.

This chain links TRBV29-1 with TRBJ2-3; unclear D gene. The CDR3 sequence is 12 residues long. The V and J ends lost 4 bases and 2 bases respectively, with 7 bases between them. Germline V gene lookup returns CDR1 SQVTM and CDR2 ANQGSEA. CDR3 DNA: TGCAGCGTTGGGCAAAACACAGATACGCAGTATTTT. Its translation is CSVGQNTDTQYF.

The chain couples TRBV9 to TRBJ1-1, with TRBD1 identical over 7 bases. The CDR3 spans 13 residues. After removal of 7 bases from V and 3 bases from J, the junction contained 6 bases not matched to a gene. The germline V gene encodes CDR1 SGDLS and CDR2 YYNGEE. The CDR3 here is CASSRGLDTEAFF. CDR3 DNA: TGTGCCAGCTCGAGGGGGCTTGACACTGAAGCTTTCTTT.

This chain joins TRBV7-8 and TRBJ1-5, with D possibly TRBD1 on 5 matching bases. CDR1 is SGHVS and CDR2 is FQNEAQ in the germline V gene. The CDR3 is 17 amino acids. V was shortened by 3 bases and J by 1 base, with 16 bases between the two germline ends. CDR3 sequence: CASSFREGISSNQPQHF. As DNA, the CDR3 is TGTGCCAGCAGCTTCCGGGAGGGGATATCAAGCAATCAGCCCCAGCATTTT.